What follows are 20 T cell receptor beta chains derived from one specimen sequenced in a study of identical twins. One entry per CDR3 protein, called by TCRdb with MiXCR from the 5' RACE reads. The data show hundreds of thousands of distinct CDR3 sequences, approximately 13% seen once. These same data were also listed under a study on yellow fever vaccine responses in identical twins.

The sequenced sample was PBMCs. The receptors here all came from a woman between 18 and 30 years old in good health.

V usage is TRBV7-3 and J usage is TRBJ2-3, with TRBD2 matching over 14 bases. CDR1 SGHTA and CDR2 FQGTGA come from the germline V gene. With 4 bases clipped from V and 2 bases from J, the junction kept 11 bases outside the gene matches. This CDR3 has 19 residues. Written as DNA, the CDR3 is TGTGCCAGCAGCTCAAGGGGACTAGCGGGAGCCACTGACACAGATACGCAGTATTTT. This codes for CASSSRGLAGATDTDTQYF.

The J gene is TRBJ2-7, the V gene TRBV27; 10 bases line up with TRBD1. Germline values: CDR1 MNHEY, CDR2 SMNVEV (reference sequence). This CDR3 has 13 residues. J lost 5 bases, V lost 4 bases, and 2 bases had no gene match. In DNA, the CDR3 is TGTGCCAGCAGTTGGGGACAGGGGAACGAGCAGTACTTC. Translation: CASSWGQGNEQYF.

This sequence joins TRBV12-3 or TRBV12-4 and TRBJ1-6; tentative D call: TRBD1 (5 bases). Trimming removed 6 bases at V and 7 bases at J, with 10 bases between. The CDR3 is 13 residues long. The CDR3 DNA follows: TGTGCCAGCAGGGGCCGGGGGAATTCACCCCTCCACTTT. The encoded protein is CASRGRGNSPLHF.

This clonotype has a handful of counts. The V gene is TRBV28, the J gene TRBJ2-7; 7 bases align to TRBD2. V gave up 7 bases and J gave up 4 bases; unmatched junction bases: 7. This CDR3 region has 13 residues. The germline V gene encodes CDR1 MDHEN and CDR2 SYDVKM. In DNA form, the CDR3 reads TGTGCCAGCAAGATTGGGGGGGAGTACGAGCAGTACTTC. This gives the protein CASKIGGEYEQYF.

There are a few counts of this clonotype. The V call is TRBV7-9, the J call TRBJ2-5; weak D call: TRBD2 (6 bases). CDR1 is SEHNR, CDR2 FQNEAQ, per germline (reference sequence). The ends were cut back, 1 base at V and 2 bases at J, with 14 bases in the middle. The CDR3 loop spans 16 amino acids. As DNA, the CDR3 is TGTGCCAGCAGCTTAGGTTTTAGCGGACGACAAGAGACCCAGTACTTC. Translated: CASSLGFSGRQETQYF.

The sample holds a few counts of this clonotype. The CDR3 region has the DNA TGTGCCAGCAGCTTAGTTGCGGGACTAAACAATGAGCAGTTCTTC. Its translation: CASSLVAGLNNEQFF. The chain carries TRBV11-2 and TRBJ2-1; 7 bases fit TRBD2. Germline V gene sequence: CDR1 SGHAT, CDR2 FQNNGV. The CDR3 has 15 residues. The V segment lost 1 base and the J segment 5 bases; nucleotides outside the gene matches: 5.

This clonotype has ten or more counts. This chain joins TRBV7-9 and TRBJ1-1; D not certain. Per germline, CDR1 SEHNR and CDR2 FQNEAQ (reference sequence). This CDR3 region has 14 residues. Trimming took off 5 bases at V and 3 bases at J, with 13 bases between the two ends. Here the CDR3 reads CASSPKGPDTEAFF. The CDR3 DNA follows: TGTGCCAGCAGCCCAAAGGGTCCGGACACTGAAGCTTTCTTT.

The chain recombines TRBV15 with TRBJ1-2; D uncertain. CDR3 size: 15 residues. Germline-derived CDR1 and CDR2 are LNHNV and YYDKDF (reference sequence). Trimming shortened V by 0 bases and J by 6 bases, and 14 bases separated the two germline ends. The DNA of the CDR3 is TGTGCCACCAGCAGAGATCCGGAAGGGTGGGATGGCTACACCTTC. It is translated as CATSRDPEGWDGYTF.

At least ten counts were recorded for this clonotype. The chain couples TRBV12-3 or TRBV12-4 to TRBJ1-1; the match to TRBD1 covers 7 bases. The J segment lost 4 bases and the V segment lost 2 bases, leaving 7 bases of the junction unmatched. The CDR3 sequence is 15 residues long. CDR3 amino acids: CASSLWTGYGTEAFF. DNA for the CDR3: TGTGCCAGCAGTTTATGGACAGGTTATGGCACTGAAGCTTTCTTT.

The rearrangement uses TRBV7-9 and TRBJ2-7, with 7 nucleotides matching TRBD1. Germline-derived CDR1 and CDR2 are SEHNR and FQNEAQ (reference sequence). CDR3 length: 16 residues. V lost 4 bases to trimming and J lost 3 bases; unmatched junction nucleotides: 12. DNA for the CDR3: TGTGCCAGCAGCTCCACCCGGGACAGCGTCAACTACGAGCAGTACGTC. It yields the protein CASSSTRDSVNYEQYV.

The V and J genes are TRBV24-1 and TRBJ2-5, with 13 nucleotides matching TRBD2. This CDR3 is built from 16 residues. The J segment lost 5 bases and the V segment lost 2 bases, leaving 4 bases of the junction unmatched. Germline CDR1 KGHDR, CDR2 SFDVKD. The CDR3 sequence: CATSDWTSGSGETQYF. CDR3 nucleotide sequence: TGTGCCACCAGTGATTGGACTAGCGGGAGTGGGGAGACCCAGTACTTC.

This chain joins TRBV3-1 and TRBJ1-2, with 7 bases that match TRBD1. Germline V gives CDR1 LGHDT, CDR2 YNNKEL (reference sequence). The CDR3 extends over 15 amino acids. Trimming cost V 4 bases and J 4 bases; bases outside gene matches: 9. CDR3 in amino acids: CASSPQTGSRYGYTF. The CDR3 DNA sequence: TGTGCCAGCAGCCCGCAGACAGGGTCCCGCTATGGCTACACCTTC.

The V and J genes are TRBV7-7 and TRBJ2-2, with 9 bases lining up with TRBD1. Germline V gene data show CDR1 as SSHAT and CDR2 as FNYEAQ (reference sequence). Trimming at V came to 1 base and at J to 6 bases, leaving 3 bases not matched to a gene. The CDR3 totals 15 residues. The CDR3 is CASSLGTGDPGELFF. The CDR3 coding sequence is TGTGCCAGCAGCTTAGGGACAGGGGATCCCGGGGAGCTGTTTTTT.

This chain uses TRBV5-1 with TRBJ2-3, with 8 bases lining up with TRBD2. Trimming cost V 0 bases and J 2 bases; bases outside gene matches: 17. This CDR3 region has 20 residues. Looked up from germline, CDR1 is SGHRS and CDR2 is YFSETQ. This CDR3 is CASSLGSGSHHPTATDTQYF. The DNA of the CDR3 is TGCGCCAGCAGCTTGGGAAGCGGGAGTCATCACCCCACCGCCACAGATACGCAGTATTTT.

Concerning this clonotype: At one of its ends the junction is not consistent with the germline gene, which may arise from a read error. The V call is TRBV7-8, the J call TRBJ2-5; 12 bases map to TRBD2. CDR1 and CDR2 from the germline V gene are SGHVS and FQNEAQ. This CDR3 contains 14 residues. The CDR3 reads CVSSLVTSGGPQYF. CDR3 DNA sequence: TGTGTCAGCAGCTTGGTTACTAGCGGGGGGCCCCAGTACTTC.

The rearrangement joins TRBV20-1 to TRBJ2-1; weak D call: TRBD2 (5 bases). Germline lookup yields CDR1 DFQATT and CDR2 SNEGSKA (reference sequence). The V end was cut by 3 bases, the J end by 7 bases, with 19 bases between. The CDR3 totals 15 residues. The CDR3 here is CSASAEEAEPNEQFF. The CDR3 nucleotides are TGCAGTGCTAGTGCTGAGGAAGCGGAACCTAATGAGCAGTTCTTC.

The rearrangement joins TRBV29-1 to TRBJ2-7; 12 positions agree with TRBD2. The CDR3 has 15 amino acids. Germline values: CDR1 SQVTM, CDR2 ANQGSEA. V was pared by 1 base and J by 6 bases, with 7 bases of the junction left unmatched. Here the CDR3 reads CSVEGGTSGLSEQYF. CDR3 in DNA: TGCAGCGTTGAAGGCGGGACTAGCGGGCTATCCGAGCAGTACTTC.

CDR3 nucleotide sequence: TGTGCCAGCAGAGGCGAGTCAAAAGCGAACTACAATGAGCAGTTCTTC. This gives the protein CASRGESKANYNEQFF. V usage is TRBV5-5 and J usage is TRBJ2-1; no definite D call. CDR1 and CDR2 (germline): SGHKS, YYEKEE (reference sequence). V was cut by 5 bases and J by 3 bases, with 18 bases left in between. This CDR3 is 16 amino acids long.

J is TRBJ2-1 and V is TRBV7-9, with 8 bases matching TRBD2. This CDR3 has 15 residues. Trimming removed 2 bases from V and 4 bases from J; junction bases left unmatched: 4. Per the germline V gene, CDR1 is SEHNR and CDR2 is FQNEAQ (reference sequence). The CDR3 sequence is CASSLRGLDYNEQFF. The DNA of the CDR3 is TGTGCCAGCAGCTTACGGGGACTAGATTACAATGAGCAGTTCTTC.

This clonotype was observed many times. In DNA, the CDR3 is TGCAGTGCCCCCGGGGTCACCGGGGAGCTGTTTTTT. It codes for CSAPGVTGELFF. The rearrangement links TRBV20-1 to TRBJ2-2; a possible D gene is TRBD2 (5 bases). From germline, CDR1 is DFQATT and CDR2 SNEGSKA (reference sequence). Trimming stripped 6 bases from V and 4 bases from J, with 9 bases between. This CDR3 is 12 amino acids long.